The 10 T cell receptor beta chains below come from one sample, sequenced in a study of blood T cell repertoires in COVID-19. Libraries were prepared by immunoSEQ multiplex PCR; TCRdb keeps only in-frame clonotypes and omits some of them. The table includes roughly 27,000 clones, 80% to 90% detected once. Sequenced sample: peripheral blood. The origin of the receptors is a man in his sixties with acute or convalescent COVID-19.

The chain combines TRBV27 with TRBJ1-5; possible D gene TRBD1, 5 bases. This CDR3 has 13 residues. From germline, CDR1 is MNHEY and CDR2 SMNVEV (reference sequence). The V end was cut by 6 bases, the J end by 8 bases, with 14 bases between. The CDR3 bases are TGTGCCAGCAGCCCGCGTCAAGGGGAGCCCCAGCATTTT. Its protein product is CASSPRQGEPQHF.

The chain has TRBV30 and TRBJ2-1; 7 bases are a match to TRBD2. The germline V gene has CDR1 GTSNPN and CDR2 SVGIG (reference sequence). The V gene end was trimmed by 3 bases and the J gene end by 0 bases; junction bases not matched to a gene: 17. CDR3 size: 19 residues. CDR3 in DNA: TGTGCCTGGAGCCCTGTTTGGGCGGGAGCCGAGAGCTCCTACAATGAGCAGTTCTTC. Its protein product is CAWSPVWAGAESSYNEQFF.

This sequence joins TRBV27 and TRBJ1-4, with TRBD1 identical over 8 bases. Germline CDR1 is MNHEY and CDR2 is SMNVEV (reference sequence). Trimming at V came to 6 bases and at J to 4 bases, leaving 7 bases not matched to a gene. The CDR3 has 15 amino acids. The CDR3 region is CASRRNRGGNEKLFF. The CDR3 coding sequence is TGTGCCAGCAGGAGAAACAGGGGGGGTAATGAAAAACTGTTTTTT.

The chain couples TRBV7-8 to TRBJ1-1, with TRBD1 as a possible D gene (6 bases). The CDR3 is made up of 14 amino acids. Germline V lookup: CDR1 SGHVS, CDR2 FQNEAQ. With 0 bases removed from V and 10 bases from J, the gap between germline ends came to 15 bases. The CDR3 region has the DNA TGTGCCAGCAGCTTAGCGCAGGGGCCACGAGGAGCTTTCTTT. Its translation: CASSLAQGPRGAFF.

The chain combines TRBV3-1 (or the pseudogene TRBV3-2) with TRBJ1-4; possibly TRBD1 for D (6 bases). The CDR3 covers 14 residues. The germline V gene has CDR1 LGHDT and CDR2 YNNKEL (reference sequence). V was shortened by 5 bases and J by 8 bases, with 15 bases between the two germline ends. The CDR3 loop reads CASSSGGGEEKLFF. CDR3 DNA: TGTGCCAGCAGCAGCGGAGGGGGGGAGGAAAAACTGTTTTTT.

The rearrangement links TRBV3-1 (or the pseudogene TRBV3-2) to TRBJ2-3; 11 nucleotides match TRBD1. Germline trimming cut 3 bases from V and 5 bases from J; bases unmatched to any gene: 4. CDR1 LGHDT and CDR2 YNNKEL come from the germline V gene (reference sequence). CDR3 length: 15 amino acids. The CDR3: CASSQLDRGRDTQYF. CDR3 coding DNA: TGTGCCAGCAGCCAGTTGGACAGGGGGCGAGATACGCAGTATTTT.

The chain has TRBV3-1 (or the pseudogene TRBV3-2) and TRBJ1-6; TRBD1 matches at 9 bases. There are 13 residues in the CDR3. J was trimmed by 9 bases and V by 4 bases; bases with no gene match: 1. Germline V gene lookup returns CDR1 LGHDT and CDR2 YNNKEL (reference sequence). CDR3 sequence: CASSPDRGSPLHF. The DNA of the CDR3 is TGTGCCAGCAGCCCGGACAGGGGTTCACCCCTCCACTTT.

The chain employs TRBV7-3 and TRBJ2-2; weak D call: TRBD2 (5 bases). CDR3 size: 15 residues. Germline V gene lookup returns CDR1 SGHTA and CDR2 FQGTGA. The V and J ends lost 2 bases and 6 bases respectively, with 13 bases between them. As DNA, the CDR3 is TGTGCCAGCAGCTTAGAGGGTATCGGGCCCGGGGAGCTGTTTTTT. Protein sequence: CASSLEGIGPGELFF.

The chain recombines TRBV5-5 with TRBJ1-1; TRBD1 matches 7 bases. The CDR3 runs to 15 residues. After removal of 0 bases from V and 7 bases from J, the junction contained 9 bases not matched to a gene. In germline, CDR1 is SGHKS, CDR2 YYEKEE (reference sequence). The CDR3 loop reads CASSLEARGFGEAFF. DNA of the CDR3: TGTGCCAGCAGCTTGGAAGCCAGGGGGTTTGGTGAAGCTTTCTTT.

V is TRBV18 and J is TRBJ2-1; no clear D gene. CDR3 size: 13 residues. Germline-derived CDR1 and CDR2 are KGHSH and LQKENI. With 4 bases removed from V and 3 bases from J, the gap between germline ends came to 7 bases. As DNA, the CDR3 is TGTGCCAGCTCACTATTCGGCTACAATGAGCAGTTCTTC. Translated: CASSLFGYNEQFF.